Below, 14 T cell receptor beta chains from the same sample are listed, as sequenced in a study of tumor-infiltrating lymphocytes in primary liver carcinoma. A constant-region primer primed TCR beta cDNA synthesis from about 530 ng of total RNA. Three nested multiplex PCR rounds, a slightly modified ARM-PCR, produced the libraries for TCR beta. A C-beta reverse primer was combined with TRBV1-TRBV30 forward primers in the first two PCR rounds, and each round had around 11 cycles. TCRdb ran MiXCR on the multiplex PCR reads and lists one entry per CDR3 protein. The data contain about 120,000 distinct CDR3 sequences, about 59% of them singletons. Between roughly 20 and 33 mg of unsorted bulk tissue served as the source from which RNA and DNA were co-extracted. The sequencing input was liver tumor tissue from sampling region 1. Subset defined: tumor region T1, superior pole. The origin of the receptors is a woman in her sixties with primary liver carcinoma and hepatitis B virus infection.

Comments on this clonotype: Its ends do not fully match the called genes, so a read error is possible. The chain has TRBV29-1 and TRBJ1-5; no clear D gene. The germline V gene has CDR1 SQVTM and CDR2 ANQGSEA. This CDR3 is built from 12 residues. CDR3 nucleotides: TGCAGCGTTCGGACTGGGGATCAGTCCCAGCATTTT. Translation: CSVRTGDQSQHF.

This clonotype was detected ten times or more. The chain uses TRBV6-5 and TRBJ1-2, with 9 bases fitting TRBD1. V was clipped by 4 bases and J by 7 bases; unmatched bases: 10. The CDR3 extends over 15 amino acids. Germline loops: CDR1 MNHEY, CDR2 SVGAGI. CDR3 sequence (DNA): TGTGCCAGCAGTTCCTCGATGGACAGGGGAGGTGGCTACACCTTC. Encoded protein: CASSSSMDRGGGYTF.

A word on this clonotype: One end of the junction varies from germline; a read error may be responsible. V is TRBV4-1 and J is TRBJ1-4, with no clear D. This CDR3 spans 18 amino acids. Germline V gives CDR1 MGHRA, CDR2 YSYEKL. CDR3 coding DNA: TGCGCCAGCAGACAAGGAATGAGGCCAGCGGACTCGAATGAAAAACGGTTTTTT. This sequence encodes CASRQGMRPADSNEKRFF.

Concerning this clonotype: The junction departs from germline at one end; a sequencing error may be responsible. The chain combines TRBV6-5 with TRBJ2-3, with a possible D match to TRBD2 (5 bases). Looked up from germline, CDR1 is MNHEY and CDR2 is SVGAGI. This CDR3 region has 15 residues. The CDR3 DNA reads TGTGCCTGCAGCAAACGGGGTTGGAGCACAGATACGCAGTATTTT. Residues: CACSKRGWSTDTQYF.

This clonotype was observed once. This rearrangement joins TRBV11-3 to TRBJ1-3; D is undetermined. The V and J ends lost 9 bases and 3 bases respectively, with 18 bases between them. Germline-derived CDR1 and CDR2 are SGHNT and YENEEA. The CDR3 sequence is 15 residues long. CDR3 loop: CARGPRTALGNTIYF. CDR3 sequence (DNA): TGTGCCAGGGGCCCACGGACCGCACTTGGAAACACCATATATTTT. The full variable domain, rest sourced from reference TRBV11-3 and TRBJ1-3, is EAGVVQSPRYKIIEKKQPVAFWCNPISGHNTLYWYLQNLGQGPELLIRYENEEAVDDSQLPKDRFSAERLKGVDSTLKIQPAELGDSAVYLCARGPRTALGNTIYFGEGSWLTVV.

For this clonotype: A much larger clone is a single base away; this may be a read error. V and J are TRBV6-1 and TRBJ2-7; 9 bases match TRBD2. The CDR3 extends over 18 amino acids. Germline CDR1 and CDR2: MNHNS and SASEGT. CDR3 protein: CASSGPLAGPTSSYEHYF. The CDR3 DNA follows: TGTGCCAGCAGTGGCCCTCTAGCGGGGCCTACGAGCTCCTACGAGCACTACTTC.

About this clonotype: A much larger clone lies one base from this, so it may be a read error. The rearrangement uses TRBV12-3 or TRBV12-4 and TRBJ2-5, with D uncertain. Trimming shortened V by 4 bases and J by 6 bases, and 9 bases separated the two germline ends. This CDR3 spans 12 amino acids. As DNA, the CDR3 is TGTGCCAGCAGTTCGTACTCGAAGACCCAGTACTTC. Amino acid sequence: CASSSYSKTQYF.

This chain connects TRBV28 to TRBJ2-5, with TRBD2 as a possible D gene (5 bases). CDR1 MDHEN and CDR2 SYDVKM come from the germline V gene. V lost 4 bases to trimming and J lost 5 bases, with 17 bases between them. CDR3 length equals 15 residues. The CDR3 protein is CASSSPQGGWETQYF. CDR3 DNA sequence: TGTGCCAGCAGTTCCCCTCAAGGAGGATGGGAGACCCAGTACTTC.

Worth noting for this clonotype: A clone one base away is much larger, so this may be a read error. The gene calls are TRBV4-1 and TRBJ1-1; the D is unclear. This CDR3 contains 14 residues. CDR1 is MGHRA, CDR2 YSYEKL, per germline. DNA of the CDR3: TGCGCCAGCAGCCAATCAACGGGGAACGCTGAAGCTTTCTTT. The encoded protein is CASSQSTGNAEAFF.

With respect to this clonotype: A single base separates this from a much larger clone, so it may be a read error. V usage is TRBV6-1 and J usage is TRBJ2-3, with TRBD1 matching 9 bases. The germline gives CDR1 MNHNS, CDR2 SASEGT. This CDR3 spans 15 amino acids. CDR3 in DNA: TGTGCCATCAGTGCCGGGACAGGGAGCACAGATACGCAGTATTTT. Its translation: CAISAGTGSTDTQYF.

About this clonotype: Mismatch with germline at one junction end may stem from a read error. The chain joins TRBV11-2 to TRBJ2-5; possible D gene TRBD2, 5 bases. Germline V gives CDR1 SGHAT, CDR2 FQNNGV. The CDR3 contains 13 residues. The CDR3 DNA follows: TGTACCAGCAGCGGACGGCCACGAGAGACCCAGTACTTC. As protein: CTSSGRPRETQYF.

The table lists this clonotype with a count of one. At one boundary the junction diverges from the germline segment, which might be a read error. The CDR3 nucleotides are TGTGTCAGCAGCGACCAGCGGGCGAATTACGAGCAGTACTTC. This translates into CVSSDQRANYEQYF. V gene TRBV6-1 combines with J gene TRBJ2-7; a weak D match, TRBD2 (6 bases). Germline CDR1 and CDR2: MNHNS and SASEGT. The CDR3 has 14 amino acids.

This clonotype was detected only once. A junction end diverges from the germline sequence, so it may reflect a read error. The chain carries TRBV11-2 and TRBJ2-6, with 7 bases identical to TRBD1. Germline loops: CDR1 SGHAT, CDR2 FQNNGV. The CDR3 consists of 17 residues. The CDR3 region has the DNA TGTGCCAGCGGCCCGACGGGACAGTGGACTGGGGCCAACCTCCTGACTTTC. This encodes CASGPTGQWTGANLLTF.

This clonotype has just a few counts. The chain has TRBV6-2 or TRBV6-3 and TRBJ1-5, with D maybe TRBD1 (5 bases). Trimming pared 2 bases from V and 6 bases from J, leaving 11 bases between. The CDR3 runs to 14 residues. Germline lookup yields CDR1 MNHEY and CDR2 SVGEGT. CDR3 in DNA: TGTGCCAGCAGTTACGCGAGGGGACGTCAGCCCCAGCATTTT. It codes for CASSYARGRQPQHF.